The clone carrying this T cell receptor (beta chain) appeared a single time. Its matching antigen is unknown. The time point denotes: cycle 4 day 1 (C4D1), after less than 7 weeks of nivolumab. Each and every patient relapsed after autologous stem cell transplantation, and patients got differing brentuximab vedotin exposure. The CDR3 runs to 12 residues. Per the germline V gene, CDR1 is MNHEY and CDR2 is SMNVEV (reference sequence). Trimming removed 4 bases from V and 7 bases from J, with 11 bases in between. Profiled with immunoSEQ multiplex PCR; TCRdb holds only in-frame clones, not every one. The table includes about 89,000 clones, 90% detected once. This sample stems from a study of PD-1 blockade in classical Hodgkin lymphoma. Whole-study context: With a 2-week interval, patients received intravenous nivolumab at 3 mg/kg.

Study conclusions and caveats: Unlike CD8+ TCR diversity, which did not rise significantly by C4D1, CD4+ TCR diversity did. Newly diagnosed patients were said to have less baseline TCR diversity than healthy donors did.

The material was peripheral blood mononuclear cells (PBMCs), obtained before the fourth cycle of nivolumab. The sequence was obtained from a human donor with classical Hodgkin lymphoma. The rearrangement joins TRBV27 to TRBJ2-7; tentatively, D is TRBD2 (5 bases). DNA of the CDR3: TGTGCCAGCAGTTCCCGCGGGCTGGAGCAGTACTTC. Protein product: CASSSRGLEQYF.